Listed below are T cell receptor beta chains from one sample, sequenced in a study of blood T cell repertoires in COVID-19. TCRdb keeps only in-frame clones here, not all; method: immunoSEQ multiplex PCR. The repertoire includes some 99,000 clones, around 90% of them detected once, and about 4.2% sits in the top ten. Sequenced: peripheral blood. Every receptor here comes from a human donor with COVID-19, enrolled during active disease. The donor label of this sample is uncertain. CDR3s include the opening cysteine and the closing phenylalanine or tryptophan. The size of a clone is reported for some rows only, either as once, few or many, or as a class for expanded clones.

v_gene	j_gene	abundance	CDR3aa
TRBV27	TRBJ2-1	.	CATLSSYNEQFF
TRBV10-3	TRBJ2-7	.	CAISSGTSGYEQYF
TRBV25-1	TRBJ2-6	.	CASSAAGLGSGANVLTF
TRBV7-9	TRBJ1-2	.	CASSLGQSFYGYTF
TRBV27	TRBJ1-6	.	CASSLGWGGPYNSPLHF
TRBV19	TRBJ1-2	.	CASSHRDSRIYGYTF
TRBV2	TRBJ1-1	.	CASTPGGANTEAFF
TRBV29-1	TRBJ2-7	medium-sized	CSVVETDRYEQYF
TRBV5-6	TRBJ1-2	.	CASSLGRVEYGYTF
TRBV5-1	TRBJ2-3	.	CASSYLTSTDTQYF
TRBV28	TRBJ1-4	.	CASSFPGGPTNEKLFF
TRBV5-4	TRBJ2-3	.	CASSLRRGGGTDTQYF
TRBV6-2/TRBV6-3	TRBJ1-2	.	CASSYSPLDEGIGYTF
TRBV5-1	TRBJ2-7	.	CASSLGREGKYEQYF
TRBV11-2	TRBJ2-1	.	CASSDSGGANEQFF
TRBV15	TRBJ1-5	.	CATRVDRGGNQPQHF
TRBV2	TRBJ1-4	.	CASRRSTNEKLFF
TRBV19	TRBJ2-2	once	CASSGLGGATGELFF
TRBV6-5	TRBJ1-2	.	CASGGQTIYGYTF
TRBV18	TRBJ1-4	.	CASSPNSNEKLFF